The clone carrying this T cell receptor (beta chain) has just a few counts. Trimming removed 5 bases from V and 5 bases from J, with 15 bases in between. The germline V gene has CDR1 MDHEN and CDR2 SYDVKM. The CDR3 runs to 14 residues. Assay: immunoSEQ multiplex PCR; the TCRdb copy retains only in-frame clones and omits some. The table shows under 65,000 clones, with around 81% occurring only once. This record comes from a study of T cells in localized non-small cell lung cancer. The TCR originated in a female donor older than 55 with stage II squamous cell lung carcinoma. The V gene is TRBV28, the J gene TRBJ1-2; the D gene is possibly TRBD1 (5 bases). The sequencing here drew on peripheral blood, taken before any cancer treatment. The CDR3 sequence: CASSRPGGGYGYTF. CDR3 DNA: TGTGCCAGCAGTCGCCCGGGGGGTGGGTATGGCTACACCTTC.